One and the same sample provided the 7 T cell receptor beta chains below, sequenced in a study of T cells in Graves' hyperthyroidism and ophthalmopathy. It was RNA transcripts that yielded the amplified TCR beta CDR3 regions. The HTBI primer set drove a first-round RT-PCR of the TCR CDR3. A single record per CDR3 protein comes from TCRdb applying MiXCR to the multiplex PCR reads. The sample lists around 360,000 distinct CDR3 sequences; approximately 16% were seen once. Sequencing was carried out using blood. These receptors originate from a woman in her fifties or sixties with Graves' ophthalmopathy.

This clonotype was observed at least ten times. The rearrangement links TRBV28 to TRBJ2-3; D call uncertain. Between the trimmed V and J ends, which lost 5 bases and 5 bases, there was a span of 8 bases. The germline gives CDR1 MDHEN, CDR2 SYDVKM. The CDR3 extends over 12 amino acids. The DNA of the CDR3 is TGTGCCAGCAGTCCCCCCCGAGATACGCAGTATTTT. Protein sequence: CASSPPRDTQYF.

The DNA of the CDR3 is TGTGCCAGCAGTTATAGACTTGCCTACGAGCAGTACTTC. It yields the protein CASSYRLAYEQYF. V is TRBV12-3 or TRBV12-4 and J is TRBJ2-7; no reliable D call. CDR3 length: 13 residues. V lost 4 bases and J lost 2, with 9 bases in between.

This clonotype was observed a handful of times. The rearrangement uses TRBV7-9 and TRBJ2-5; 12 bases align to TRBD2. This CDR3 spans 16 amino acids. With V trimmed by 3 bases and J by 0 bases, 2 bases remained unmatched. Germline lookup yields CDR1 SEHNR and CDR2 FQNEAQ (reference sequence). CDR3 loop: CASSFRLAGDQETQYF. DNA for the CDR3: TGTGCCAGCAGCTTTCGACTAGCGGGAGACCAAGAGACCCAGTACTTC.

This clonotype was counted between two and nine times. The V call is TRBV27, the J call TRBJ1-1, with D tentatively TRBD1 (5 bases). V shed 2 bases and J shed 1 base, with 8 bases lying between them. CDR1 MNHEY and CDR2 SMNVEV come from the germline V gene (reference sequence). The CDR3 runs 14 residues. The CDR3: CASSLARANTEAFF. The CDR3 DNA reads as TGTGCCAGCAGTTTAGCCAGGGCGAACACTGAAGCTTTCTTT.

The V call is TRBV19, the J call TRBJ2-1; D ambiguous. The V gene's germline CDR1 is LNHDA and CDR2 SQIVND (reference sequence). V was shortened by 2 bases and J by 6 bases, with 11 bases between the two germline ends. The CDR3 spans 14 residues. CDR3 DNA sequence: TGTGCCAGTAGTATAACCCCAGAGACCAATGAGCAGTTCTTC. It encodes CASSITPETNEQFF.

This clonotype was found a few times. The gene calls are TRBV14 and TRBJ2-3; no firm D call. The CDR3 is made up of 16 amino acids. Germline CDR1 is SGHDN and CDR2 is FVKESK. Between the trimmed V and J ends, which lost 4 bases and 0 bases, there was a span of 14 bases. The CDR3 here is CASSPRFSASTDTQYF. In nucleotides, the CDR3 is TGTGCCAGCAGCCCTCGATTCAGCGCTAGCACAGATACGCAGTATTTT.

This clonotype showed up many times. The rearrangement joins TRBV3-1 to TRBJ2-3, with D unclear. Germline-derived CDR1 and CDR2 are LGHDT and YNNKEL (reference sequence). The CDR3 length is 14 residues. V dropped 0 bases and J dropped 0 bases, with 4 bases sitting between them. Here the CDR3 reads CASSQEGSTDTQYF. As DNA, the CDR3 is TGTGCCAGCAGCCAAGAGGGCAGCACAGATACGCAGTATTTT.